The rows below give T cell receptor beta chains drawn from one sample of a study of early T cells in non-severe SARS-CoV-2 infection. TCRdb passed the 5' RACE reads through MiXCR, listing each CDR3 protein once. The profile shows some 30,000 distinct CDR3 sequences, about 4.6% of them singletons. The sequenced sample was whole blood. The receptors shown here come from an adult who was a healthcare worker with PCR-confirmed SARS-CoV-2 infection or an uninfected control (not recorded which). CDR3s leave out the opening cysteine and the closing phenylalanine or tryptophan.

V gene,CDR3 protein
TRBV7-2,ASSWRTIRDNPRDLNGYT
TRBV18,ASSPRAQGIGSPLH
TRBV20-1,SAEGDRETQY
TRBV4-1,ASSQARGTGVSYEQY
TRBV9,ASSARVQRGSSYNEQF
TRBV29-1,SVERVQTYGYT
TRBV29-1,SALTSGAYEQY
TRBV7-9,ATESGQASYGYT
TRBV2,ASRGLLGSYNEQF
TRBV24-1,ATSDLAGGDTGELF
TRBV6-2/TRBV6-3,ASSVTGLSYNEQF
TRBV4-1,ASSQVLAGRYTEAF
TRBV5-1,ASSLDPPGELF
TRBV7-3,ASSSGRGNIQY
TRBV7-2,ASSFRTGSTLAKNIQY
TRBV12-3/TRBV12-4,ASSLSLPGANVLT
TRBV20-1,SASRDSSNQPQH
TRBV3-2,ASSPRDPTDTQY
TRBV24-1,ATRGQGNNEQF
TRBV7-9,ASSSLGEQF
TRBV4-3,ASSQEERGSSYNEQF
TRBV6-1,AGRLSMNTEAF
TRBV18,ASSIQGNQPQH
TRBV28,ASSLYYRGTTDTQY
TRBV28,ASSLLAGVESNEQF
TRBV5-1,ASSGTGFYGYT
TRBV30,AWSVRGAGGNNIQY
TRBV27,ASGPTTSYEQY
TRBV20-1,SAGVGLTRKAEQF
TRBV18,ASSEGQGASPLH
TRBV12-3/TRBV12-4,ASSLGDVA
TRBV19,ASSISGSGANVLT
TRBV11-2,ASSLVDARFGETQY